These 14 T cell receptor beta chains share one sample of origin, sequenced in a study of T cell changes during pregnancy in multiple sclerosis. Using immunoSEQ multiplex PCR, the repertoire was profiled, and TCRdb retains in-frame clones only, with some absent. The sample has approximately 54,000 clones, approximately 92% seen once. Sequences were derived from peripheral blood, sampled after pregnancy. The receptors stem from a female donor in good health, enrolled as a control in a pregnancy study.

V is TRBV7-9 and J is TRBJ1-3; tentatively, D is TRBD1 (5 bases). The CDR3 totals 13 residues. Deletions cut 8 bases from V and 0 bases from J, with 8 bases between. Germline lookup yields CDR1 SEHNR and CDR2 FQNEAQ (reference sequence). This chain's CDR3 is CASDGGSGNTIYF. The CDR3 DNA reads TGTGCCAGCGACGGGGGCTCTGGAAACACCATATATTTT. Supplemented by reference TRBV7-9 and TRBJ1-3, the full variable domain reads DTGVSQNPRHKITKRGQNVTFRCDPISEHNRLYWYRQTLGQGPEFLTYFQNEAQLEKSRLLSDRFSAERPKGSFSTLEIQRTEQGDSAMYLCASDGGSGNTIYFGEGSWLTVV.

The chain uses TRBV5-1 and TRBJ1-4; the D gene is possibly TRBD1 (6 bases). Trimming pared 4 bases from V and 3 bases from J, leaving 10 bases between. The germline V gene has CDR1 SGHRS and CDR2 YFSETQ. This CDR3 is 14 amino acids long. DNA of the CDR3: TGCGCCAGCAGCAGGGACACCGCTAATGAAAAACTGTTTTTT. Protein: CASSRDTANEKLFF.

The chain uses TRBV27 and TRBJ1-3; TRBD1 matches 10 bases. Trimming took 2 bases from V and 2 from J; bases not matched to a gene: 0. The germline CDR1 and CDR2 sequences are MNHEY and SMNVEV (reference sequence). The CDR3 extends over 15 amino acids. CDR3 amino acids: CASSLGTGAGNTIYF. CDR3 DNA sequence: TGTGCCAGCAGTTTAGGGACAGGGGCTGGAAACACCATATATTTT.

This clone came up once. The gene calls are TRBV9 and TRBJ2-1; TRBD2 aligns across 7 bases. V lost 3 bases to trimming and J lost 8 bases; unmatched junction nucleotides: 8. Germline CDR1 reads SGDLS; CDR2 reads YYNGEE. This CDR3 spans 14 amino acids. CDR3 DNA sequence: TGTGCCAGCAGCGGACCTATGACTAGCCATGAGCAGTTCTTC. This translates into CASSGPMTSHEQFF.

This sequence joins TRBV7-2 and TRBJ2-7; 9 positions match TRBD1. The V and J ends lost 0 bases and 3 bases, in that order; junction bases with no gene match: 3. CDR1 is SGHTA and CDR2 is FQGNSA in the germline V gene. This CDR3 is 15 amino acids long. The CDR3 sequence is CASSLALGQGYEQYF. The DNA for the CDR3 is TGTGCCAGCAGCTTAGCGCTGGGACAGGGCTACGAGCAGTACTTC.

The chain has TRBV15 and TRBJ2-7; 7 nucleotides align to TRBD2. Germline-derived CDR1 and CDR2 are LNHNV and YYDKDF (reference sequence). With 5 bases clipped from V and 2 bases from J, the junction kept 6 bases outside the gene matches. This CDR3 is built from 14 residues. The CDR3 DNA reads TGTGCCACCAGCCCTCGGGACTACCCCTACGAGCAGTACTTC. It yields the protein CATSPRDYPYEQYF.

The chain recombines TRBV7-2 with TRBJ2-7; 7 nucleotides agree with TRBD2. This CDR3 contains 16 residues. J gave up 2 bases and V 1 base, and 8 bases lay outside the gene matches. From germline, CDR1 is SGHTA and CDR2 FQGNSA. The CDR3 nucleotides are TGTGCCAGCAGCTTAGGTTGGGCGGGAGAGCCCTACGAGCAGTACTTC. Its protein is CASSLGWAGEPYEQYF. The whole variable domain, remainder taken from reference TRBV7-2 and TRBJ2-7, is GAGVSQSPSNKVTEKGKDVELRCDPISGHTALYWYRQSLGQGLEFLIYFQGNSAPDKSGLPSDRFSAERTGGSVSTLTIQRTQQEDSAVYLCASSLGWAGEPYEQYFGPGTRLTVT.

This chain links TRBV6-6 with TRBJ1-3; D gene unclear. From germline, CDR1 is MNHNY and CDR2 SVGAGI (reference sequence). V was cut by 3 bases and J by 6 bases, with 12 bases left in between. This CDR3 has 14 residues. The CDR3 is CASSYSRFENTIYF. CDR3 DNA: TGTGCCAGCAGTTATTCCAGGTTTGAAAACACCATATATTTT.

The CDR3 sequence is CASSLLVNTEAFF. The CDR3 coding sequence is TGTGCCAGCAGTTTACTAGTGAACACTGAAGCTTTCTTT. The chain couples TRBV27 to TRBJ1-1; D gene uncertain. V was cut by 2 bases and J by 0 bases, with 4 bases left in between. Germline CDR1 and CDR2: MNHEY and SMNVEV (reference sequence). This CDR3 is 13 amino acids long.

The CDR3 spells CAISTGTSTDTQYF. The CDR3 DNA reads TGTGCCATCAGTACCGGGACTAGCACAGATACGCAGTATTTT. The rearrangement joins TRBV10-3 to TRBJ2-3, with a weak D call TRBD2 (6 bases). Trimming removed 5 bases at V and 0 bases at J, with 9 bases between. Per the germline V gene, CDR1 is ENHRY and CDR2 is SYGVKD. CDR3 length: 14 residues.

V gene TRBV15 combines with J gene TRBJ2-7; 8 nucleotides match TRBD1. V lost 0 bases and J lost 5; bases outside the gene matches: 9. CDR1 and CDR2 from the germline V gene are LNHNV and YYDKDF (reference sequence). The CDR3 consists of 16 residues. For the CDR3, the DNA is TGTGCCACCAGCAGAGACACGGACAGGGCCGCGGACGAGCAGTACTTC. It yields the protein CATSRDTDRAADEQYF.

The rearrangement uses TRBV6-1 and TRBJ1-2, with 9 bases lining up with TRBD1. Looked up from germline, CDR1 is MNHNS and CDR2 is SASEGT. The CDR3 spans 13 residues. Trimming removed 2 bases from V and 8 bases from J; junction bases left unmatched: 3. For the CDR3, the DNA is TGTGCCAGCAGTGAAAGGACAGGGGTCGGCTACACCTTC. This sequence encodes CASSERTGVGYTF.

This clone appeared a single time. V is TRBV11-3 and J is TRBJ2-1; 10 bases map to TRBD1. The CDR3 consists of 15 residues. Germline lookup yields CDR1 SGHNT and CDR2 YENEEA. V lost 6 bases, J lost 5 bases, and 7 bases stayed unmatched. CDR3: CASSLGQGSHNEQFF. CDR3 in DNA: TGTGCCAGCAGTTTGGGACAGGGGTCACACAATGAGCAGTTCTTC.

V usage is TRBV4-1 and J usage is TRBJ2-1, with 8 bases lining up with TRBD2. J was trimmed by 8 bases and V by 0 bases; bases with no gene match: 15. CDR1 MGHRA and CDR2 YSYEKL come from the germline V gene. This CDR3 has 18 amino acids. As DNA, the CDR3 is TGCGCCAGCAGCCAAGACTTCTCGACTAGCGAGCTGGGAGATGAGCAGTTCTTC. Translated: CASSQDFSTSELGDEQFF.